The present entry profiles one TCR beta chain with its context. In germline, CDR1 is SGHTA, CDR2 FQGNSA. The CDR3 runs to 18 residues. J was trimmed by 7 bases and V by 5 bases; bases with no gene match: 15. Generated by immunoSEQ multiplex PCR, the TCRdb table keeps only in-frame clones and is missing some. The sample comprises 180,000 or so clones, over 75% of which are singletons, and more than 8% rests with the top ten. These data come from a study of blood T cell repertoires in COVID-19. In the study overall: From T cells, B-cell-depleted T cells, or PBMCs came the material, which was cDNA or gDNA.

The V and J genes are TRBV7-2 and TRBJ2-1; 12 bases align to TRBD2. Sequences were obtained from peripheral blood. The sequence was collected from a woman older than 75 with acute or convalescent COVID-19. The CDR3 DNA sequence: TGTGCCAGCAGCCCCCTTTGGCCTAGCGGGGGGGCTAGTAATGAGCAGTTCTTC. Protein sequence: CASSPLWPSGGASNEQFF.